This T cell receptor beta chain was identified in a study of blood T cell repertoires in COVID-19. Study in general: Acute and convalescent COVID-19 specimens originated in the United States, Italy and Spain.

The trim removed 4 bases at V and 5 bases at J, leaving 5 bases unmatched. Looked up from germline, CDR1 is LNHDA and CDR2 is SQIVND (reference sequence). CDR3 length equals 15 residues. Produced via immunoSEQ multiplex PCR; TCRdb's table is partial and in-frame only. The profile covers about 16,000 clones, with about 89% appearing a single time and roughly 26% taken by the ten largest. This chain joins TRBV19 and TRBJ2-5; 12 bases are shared with TRBD2. This receptor was taken from a man in his 60s with acute or convalescent COVID-19. Sequencing input: peripheral blood. Here the CDR3 reads CASSTRTSGTETQYF. CDR3 sequence (DNA): TGTGCCAGTAGTACCCGGACTAGCGGGACTGAGACCCAGTACTTC.